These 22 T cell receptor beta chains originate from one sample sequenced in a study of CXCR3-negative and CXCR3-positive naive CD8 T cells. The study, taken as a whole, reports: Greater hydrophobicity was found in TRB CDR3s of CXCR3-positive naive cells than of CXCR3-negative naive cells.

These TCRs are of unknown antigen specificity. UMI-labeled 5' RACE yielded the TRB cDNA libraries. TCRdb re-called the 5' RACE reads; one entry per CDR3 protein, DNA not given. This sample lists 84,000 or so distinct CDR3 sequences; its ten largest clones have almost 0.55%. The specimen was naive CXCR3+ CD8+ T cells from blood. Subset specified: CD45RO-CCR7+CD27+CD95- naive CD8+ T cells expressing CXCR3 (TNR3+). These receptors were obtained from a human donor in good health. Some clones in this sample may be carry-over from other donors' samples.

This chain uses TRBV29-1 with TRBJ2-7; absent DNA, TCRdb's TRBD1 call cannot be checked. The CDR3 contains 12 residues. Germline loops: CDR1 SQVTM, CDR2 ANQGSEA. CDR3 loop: CSGTGDSYEQYF.

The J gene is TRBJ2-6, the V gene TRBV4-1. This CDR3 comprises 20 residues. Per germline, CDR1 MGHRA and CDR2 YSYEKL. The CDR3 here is CASSQEQTDEIRSGANVLTF.

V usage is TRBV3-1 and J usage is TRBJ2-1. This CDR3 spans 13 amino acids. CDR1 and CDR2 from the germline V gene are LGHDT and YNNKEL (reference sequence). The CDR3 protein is CASSQAAYNEQFF.

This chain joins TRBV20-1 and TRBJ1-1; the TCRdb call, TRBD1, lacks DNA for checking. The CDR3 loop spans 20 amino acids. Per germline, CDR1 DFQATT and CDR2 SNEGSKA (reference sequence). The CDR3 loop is CSASIPGQGPLPFMNTEAFF.

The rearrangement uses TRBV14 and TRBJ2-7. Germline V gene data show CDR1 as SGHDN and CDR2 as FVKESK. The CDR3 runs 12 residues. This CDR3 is CASSPGSFEQYF.

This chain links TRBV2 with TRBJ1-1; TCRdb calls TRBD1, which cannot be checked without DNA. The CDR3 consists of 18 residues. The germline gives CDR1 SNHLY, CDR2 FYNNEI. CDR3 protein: CASTYFGQGTRENTEAFF.

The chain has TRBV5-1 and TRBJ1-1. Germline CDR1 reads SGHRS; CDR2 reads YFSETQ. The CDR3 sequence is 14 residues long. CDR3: CASSLVGTWAEAFF. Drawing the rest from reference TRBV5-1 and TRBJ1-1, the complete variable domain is KAGVTQTPRYLIKTRGQQVTLSCSPISGHRSVSWYQQTPGQGLQFLFEYFSETQRNKGNFPGRFSGRQFSNSRSEMNVSTLELGDSALYLCASSLVGTWAEAFFGQGTRLTVV.

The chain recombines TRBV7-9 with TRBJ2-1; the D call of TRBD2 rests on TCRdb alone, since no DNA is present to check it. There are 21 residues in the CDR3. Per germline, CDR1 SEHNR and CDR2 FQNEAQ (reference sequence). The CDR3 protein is CASSTKPTGIAGGPNYNEQFF.

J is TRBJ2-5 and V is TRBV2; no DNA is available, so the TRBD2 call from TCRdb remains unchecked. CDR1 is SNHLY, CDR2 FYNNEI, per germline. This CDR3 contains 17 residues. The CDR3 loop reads CASSETSGGAYQETQYF.

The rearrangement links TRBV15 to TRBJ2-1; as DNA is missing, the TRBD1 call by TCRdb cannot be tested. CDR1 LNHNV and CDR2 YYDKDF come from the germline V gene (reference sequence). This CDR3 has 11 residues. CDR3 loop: CATGGGNEQFF.

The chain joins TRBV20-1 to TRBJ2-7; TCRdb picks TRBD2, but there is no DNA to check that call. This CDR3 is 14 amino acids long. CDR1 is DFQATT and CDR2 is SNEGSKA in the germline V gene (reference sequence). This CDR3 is CSASIGGQTVEQYF.

The CDR3 loop is CASSFAGWEQYF. The V call is TRBV28, the J call TRBJ2-7. Germline-derived CDR1 and CDR2 are MDHEN and SYDVKM. The CDR3 runs to 12 residues.

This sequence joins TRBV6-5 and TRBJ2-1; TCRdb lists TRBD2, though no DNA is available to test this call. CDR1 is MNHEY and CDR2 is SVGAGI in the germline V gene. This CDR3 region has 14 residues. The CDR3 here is CASSYSDANNEQFF.

The CDR3 loop is CASSLGTVDGYTF. The chain couples TRBV12-3 or TRBV12-4 to TRBJ1-2; without DNA, the TCRdb call of TRBD1 cannot be checked. The CDR3 contains 13 residues.

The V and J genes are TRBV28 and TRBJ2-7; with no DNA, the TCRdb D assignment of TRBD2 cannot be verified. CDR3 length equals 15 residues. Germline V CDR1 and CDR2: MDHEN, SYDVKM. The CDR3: CGSSFGTSEAYEQYF.

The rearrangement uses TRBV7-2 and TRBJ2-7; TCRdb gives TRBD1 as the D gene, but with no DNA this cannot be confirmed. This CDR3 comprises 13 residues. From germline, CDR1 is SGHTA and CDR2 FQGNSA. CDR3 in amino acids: CASALQGSYEQYF. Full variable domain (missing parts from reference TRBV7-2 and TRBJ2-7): GAGVSQSPSNKVTEKGKDVELRCDPISGHTALYWYRQSLGQGLEFLIYFQGNSAPDKSGLPSDRFSAERTGGSVSTLTIQRTQQEDSAVYLCASALQGSYEQYFGPGTRLTVT.

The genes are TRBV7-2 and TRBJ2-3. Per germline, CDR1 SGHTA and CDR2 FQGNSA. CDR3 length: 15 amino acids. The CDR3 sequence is CASTIIESWTDTQYF. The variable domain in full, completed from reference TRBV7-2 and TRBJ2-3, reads GAGVSQSPSNKVTEKGKDVELRCDPISGHTALYWYRQSLGQGLEFLIYFQGNSAPDKSGLPSDRFSAERTGGSVSTLTIQRTQQEDSAVYLCASTIIESWTDTQYFGPGTRLTVL.

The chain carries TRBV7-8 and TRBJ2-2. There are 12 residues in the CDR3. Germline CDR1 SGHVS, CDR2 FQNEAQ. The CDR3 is CASSKYTGELFF.

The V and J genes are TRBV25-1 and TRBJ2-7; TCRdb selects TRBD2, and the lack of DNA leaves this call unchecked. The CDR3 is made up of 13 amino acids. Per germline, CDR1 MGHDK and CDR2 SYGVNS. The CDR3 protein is CASSEGAPWEQYF.

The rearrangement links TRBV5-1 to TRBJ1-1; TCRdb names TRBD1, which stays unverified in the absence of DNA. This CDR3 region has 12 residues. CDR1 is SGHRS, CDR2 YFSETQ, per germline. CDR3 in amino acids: CATRTGNTEAFF. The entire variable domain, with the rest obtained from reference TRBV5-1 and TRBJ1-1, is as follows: KAGVTQTPRYLIKTRGQQVTLSCSPISGHRSVSWYQQTPGQGLQFLFEYFSETQRNKGNFPGRFSGRQFSNSRSEMNVSTLELGDSALYLCATRTGNTEAFFGQGTRLTVV.

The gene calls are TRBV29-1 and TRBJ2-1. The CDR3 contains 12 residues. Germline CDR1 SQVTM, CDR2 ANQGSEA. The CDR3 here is CSVERAYNEQFF.

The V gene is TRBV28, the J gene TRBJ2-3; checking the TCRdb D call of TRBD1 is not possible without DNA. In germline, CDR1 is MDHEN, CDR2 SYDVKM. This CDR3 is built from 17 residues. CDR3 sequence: CASSPPGGGVETDTQYF.